This TCR beta chain was retrieved from a study of T cell responses to AZD1222 COVID-19 vaccine. Generated by immunoSEQ multiplex PCR, the TCRdb table keeps only in-frame clones and is missing some. The table has more than 150,000 clones, around 90% seen once. General study points: Baseline serology detected seropositivity in only six AZD1222 recipients. Nearly half of the spike-specific TCRs reportedly recognize variant regions that carry no mutations. Elevations in Spike-specific TCR breadth and depth followed administration of two AZD1222 doses. Donors were largely white British and mainly female; clonal diversity was possibly underestimated.

The germline V and J ends were trimmed by 0 bases and 0 bases, with 9 bases remaining between them. This CDR3 has 15 amino acids. Germline CDR1 and CDR2: SGHNT and YYREEE (reference sequence). On this clone itself: Its antigen is still unknown.

The sequencing used peripheral blood, collected on day 0 of AZD1222 vaccination. The chain couples TRBV5-4 to TRBJ1-2, with unresolved D. This TCR was recovered from an adult in good health. The CDR3 spells CASSLEPVSNYGYTF. The CDR3 DNA is TGTGCCAGCAGCTTGGAGCCAGTTTCTAACTATGGCTACACCTTC.